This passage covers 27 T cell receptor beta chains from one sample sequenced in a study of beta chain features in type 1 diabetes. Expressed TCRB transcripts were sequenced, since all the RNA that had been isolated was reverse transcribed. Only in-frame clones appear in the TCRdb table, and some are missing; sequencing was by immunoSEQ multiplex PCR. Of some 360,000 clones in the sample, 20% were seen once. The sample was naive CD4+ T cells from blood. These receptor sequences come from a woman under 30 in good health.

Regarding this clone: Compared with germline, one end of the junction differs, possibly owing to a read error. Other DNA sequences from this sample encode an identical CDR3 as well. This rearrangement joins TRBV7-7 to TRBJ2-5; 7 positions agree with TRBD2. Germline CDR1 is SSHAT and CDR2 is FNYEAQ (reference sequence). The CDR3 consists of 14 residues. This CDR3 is CASSLGAGEETQYF. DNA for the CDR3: TGTGCTAGCAGCTTAGGGGCGGGAGAAGAGACCCAGTACTTC.

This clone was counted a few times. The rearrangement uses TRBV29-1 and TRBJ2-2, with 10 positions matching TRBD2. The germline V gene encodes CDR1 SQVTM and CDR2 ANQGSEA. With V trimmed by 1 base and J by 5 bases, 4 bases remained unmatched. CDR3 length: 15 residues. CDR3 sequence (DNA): TGCAGCGTTGAAGTAGCGGGAGGAAATACCGGGGAGCTGTTTTTT. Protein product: CSVEVAGGNTGELFF.

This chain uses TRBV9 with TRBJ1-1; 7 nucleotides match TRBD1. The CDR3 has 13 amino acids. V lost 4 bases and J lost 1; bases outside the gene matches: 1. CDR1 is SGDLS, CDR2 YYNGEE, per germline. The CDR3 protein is CASSRTGNTEAFF. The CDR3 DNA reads TGTGCCAGCAGCCGGACAGGGAACACTGAAGCTTTCTTT.

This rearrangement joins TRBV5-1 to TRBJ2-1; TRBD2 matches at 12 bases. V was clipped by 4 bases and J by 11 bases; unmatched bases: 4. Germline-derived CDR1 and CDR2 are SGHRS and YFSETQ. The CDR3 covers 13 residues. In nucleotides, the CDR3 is TGCGCCAGCAGCGTGGGACTAGCGGGTAAGCAGTTCTTC. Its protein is CASSVGLAGKQFF.

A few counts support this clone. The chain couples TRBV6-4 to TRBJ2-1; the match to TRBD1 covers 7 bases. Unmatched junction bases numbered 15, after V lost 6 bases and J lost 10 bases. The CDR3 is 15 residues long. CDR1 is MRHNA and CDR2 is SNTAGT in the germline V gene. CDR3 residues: CASSPTPTGMEEQFF. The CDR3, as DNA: TGTGCCAGCAGCCCCACCCCGACAGGGATGGAGGAGCAGTTCTTC.

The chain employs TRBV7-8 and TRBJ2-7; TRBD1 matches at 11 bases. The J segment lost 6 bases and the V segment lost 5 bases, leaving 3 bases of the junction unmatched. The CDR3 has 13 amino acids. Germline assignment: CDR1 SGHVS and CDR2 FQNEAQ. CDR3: CASSRDRGSEQYF. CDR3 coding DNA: TGTGCCAGCAGCCGGGACAGGGGGAGCGAGCAGTACTTC.

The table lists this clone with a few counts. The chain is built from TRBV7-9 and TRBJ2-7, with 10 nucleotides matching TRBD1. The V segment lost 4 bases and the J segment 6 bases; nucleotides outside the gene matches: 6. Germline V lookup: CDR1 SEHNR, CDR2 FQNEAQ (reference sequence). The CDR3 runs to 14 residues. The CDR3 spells CASSSDRGFVEQYF. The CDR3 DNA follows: TGTGCCAGCAGCTCGGACAGGGGGTTTGTCGAGCAGTACTTC.

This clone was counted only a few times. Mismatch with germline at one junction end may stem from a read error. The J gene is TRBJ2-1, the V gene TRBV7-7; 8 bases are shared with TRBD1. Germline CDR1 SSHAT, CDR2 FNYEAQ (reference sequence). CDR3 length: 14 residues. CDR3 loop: CASSFSDRGNEQFF. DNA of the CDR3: TGTGCTAGCAGCTTTAGCGACAGGGGCAATGAGCAGTTCTTC.

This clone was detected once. In nucleotides, the CDR3 is TGTGCCAGCAGCGTGACTAGCGAGTTCACAGATACGCAGTATTTT. Residues: CASSVTSEFTDTQYF. The chain is built from TRBV9 and TRBJ2-3, with TRBD2 matching 8 bases. The junction had 4 bases not matched to a gene; V was cut back by 2 bases and J by 2 bases. Germline V gene sequence: CDR1 SGDLS, CDR2 YYNGEE. This CDR3 comprises 15 residues.

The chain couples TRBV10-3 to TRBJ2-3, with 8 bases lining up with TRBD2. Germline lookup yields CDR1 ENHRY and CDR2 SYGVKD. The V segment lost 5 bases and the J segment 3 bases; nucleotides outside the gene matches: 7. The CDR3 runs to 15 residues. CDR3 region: CAISPRGGATDTQYF. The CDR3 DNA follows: TGTGCCATCAGTCCCCGGGGGGGCGCAACAGATACGCAGTATTTT.

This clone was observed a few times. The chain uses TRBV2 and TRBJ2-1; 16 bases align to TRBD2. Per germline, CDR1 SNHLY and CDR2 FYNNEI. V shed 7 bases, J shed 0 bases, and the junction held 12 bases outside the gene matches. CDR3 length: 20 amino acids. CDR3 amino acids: CASIRLPGLAGGSSYNEQFF. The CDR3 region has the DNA TGTGCCAGCATCCGCCTCCCGGGACTAGCGGGGGGGAGCTCCTACAATGAGCAGTTCTTC.

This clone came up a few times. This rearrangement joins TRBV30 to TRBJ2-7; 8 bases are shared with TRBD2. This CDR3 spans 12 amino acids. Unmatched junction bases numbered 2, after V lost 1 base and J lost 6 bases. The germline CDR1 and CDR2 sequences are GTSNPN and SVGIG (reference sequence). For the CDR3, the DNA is TGTGCCTGGAGTGCGGCGGGGGGCGAGCAGTACTTC. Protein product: CAWSAAGGEQYF.

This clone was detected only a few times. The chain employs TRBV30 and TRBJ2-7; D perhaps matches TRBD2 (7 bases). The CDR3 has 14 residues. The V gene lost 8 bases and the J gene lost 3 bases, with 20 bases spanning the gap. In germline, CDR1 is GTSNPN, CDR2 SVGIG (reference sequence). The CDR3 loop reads CAAMAGGLNYEQYF. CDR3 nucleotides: TGTGCCGCAATGGCCGGGGGGCTTAACTACGAGCAGTACTTC.

The CDR3 protein is CATGTPGANVLTF. CDR3 nucleotides: TGTGCCACCGGGACTCCTGGGGCCAACGTCCTGACTTTC. V usage is TRBV27 and J usage is TRBJ2-6, with D tentatively TRBD2 (6 bases). Germline CDR1 and CDR2: MNHEY and SMNVEV (reference sequence). This CDR3 contains 13 residues. V lost 10 bases and J 2 bases, leaving 9 bases between the germline ends. The whole variable domain, remainder taken from reference TRBV27 and TRBJ2-6, is EAQVTQNPRYLITVTGKKLTVTCSQNMNHEYMSWYRQDPGLGLRQIYYSMNVEVTDKGDVPEGYKVSRKEKRNFPLILESPSPNQTSLYFCATGTPGANVLTFGAGSRLTVL.

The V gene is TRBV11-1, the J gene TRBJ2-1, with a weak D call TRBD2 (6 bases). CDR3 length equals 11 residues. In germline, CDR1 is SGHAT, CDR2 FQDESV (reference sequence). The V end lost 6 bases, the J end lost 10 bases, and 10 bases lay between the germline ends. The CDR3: CASSRDSEQFF. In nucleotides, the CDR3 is TGTGCCAGCAGTCGGGACTCGGAGCAGTTCTTC.

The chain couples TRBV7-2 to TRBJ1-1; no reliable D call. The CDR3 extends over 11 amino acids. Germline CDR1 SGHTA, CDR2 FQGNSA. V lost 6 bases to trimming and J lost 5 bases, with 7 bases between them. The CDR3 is CASSRRTEAFF. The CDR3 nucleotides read TGTGCCAGCAGTAGGAGGACTGAAGCTTTCTTT.

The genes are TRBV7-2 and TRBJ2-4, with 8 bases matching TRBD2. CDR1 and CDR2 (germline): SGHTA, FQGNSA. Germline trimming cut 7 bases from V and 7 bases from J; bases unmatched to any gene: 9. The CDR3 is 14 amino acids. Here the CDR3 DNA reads TGTGCCAGCAAAGACGGGGGGGCAAGGAACATTCAGTACTTC. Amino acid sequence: CASKDGGARNIQYF.

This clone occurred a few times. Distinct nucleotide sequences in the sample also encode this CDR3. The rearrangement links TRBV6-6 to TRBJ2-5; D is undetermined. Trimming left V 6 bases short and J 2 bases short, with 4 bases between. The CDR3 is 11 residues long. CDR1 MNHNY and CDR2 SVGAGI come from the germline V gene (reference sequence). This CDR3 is CASRSQETQYF. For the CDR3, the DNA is TGTGCCAGCAGATCGCAAGAGACCCAGTACTTC.

In nucleotides, the CDR3 is TGTGCCAGCAGTGTACTTTCCCCTCGGGGGAAGGTATATGGCTACACCTTC. The encoded protein is CASSVLSPRGKVYGYTF. The chain joins TRBV2 to TRBJ1-2; tentatively, D is TRBD1 (5 bases). From germline, CDR1 is SNHLY and CDR2 FYNNEI. CDR3 length: 17 residues. Between the trimmed V and J ends, which lost 4 bases and 5 bases, there was a span of 23 bases.

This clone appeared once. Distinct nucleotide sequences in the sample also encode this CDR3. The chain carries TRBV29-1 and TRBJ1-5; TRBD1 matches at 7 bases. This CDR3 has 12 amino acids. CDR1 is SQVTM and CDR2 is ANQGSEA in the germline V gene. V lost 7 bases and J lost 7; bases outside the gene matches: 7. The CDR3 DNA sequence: TGCAGCGCCCGACAGGGCGACCAGCCCCAGCATTTT. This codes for CSARQGDQPQHF.

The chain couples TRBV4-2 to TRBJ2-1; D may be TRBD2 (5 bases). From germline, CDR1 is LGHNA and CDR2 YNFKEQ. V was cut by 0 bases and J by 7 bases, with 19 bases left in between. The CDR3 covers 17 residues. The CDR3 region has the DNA TGTGCCAGCAGCCAAGATTGGCGCGGGTTGGGAAGGAATGAGCAGTTCTTC. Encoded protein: CASSQDWRGLGRNEQFF.

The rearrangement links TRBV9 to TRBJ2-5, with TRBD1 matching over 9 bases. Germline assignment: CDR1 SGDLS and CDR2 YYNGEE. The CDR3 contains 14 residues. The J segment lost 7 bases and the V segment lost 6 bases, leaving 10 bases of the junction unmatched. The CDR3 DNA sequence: TGTGCCAGCAATCCACAGGGGGCGTCAGGGACCCAGTACTTC. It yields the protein CASNPQGASGTQYF.

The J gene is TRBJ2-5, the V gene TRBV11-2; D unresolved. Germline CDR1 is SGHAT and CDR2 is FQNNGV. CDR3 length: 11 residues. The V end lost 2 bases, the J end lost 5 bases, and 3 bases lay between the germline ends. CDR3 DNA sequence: TGTGCCAGCAGCTTACTTGAGACCCAGTACTTC. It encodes CASSLLETQYF.

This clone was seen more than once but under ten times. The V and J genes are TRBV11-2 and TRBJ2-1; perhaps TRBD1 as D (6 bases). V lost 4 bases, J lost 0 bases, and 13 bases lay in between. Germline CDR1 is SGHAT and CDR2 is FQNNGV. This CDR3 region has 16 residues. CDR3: CASSSQGIRSYNEQFF. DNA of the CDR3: TGTGCCAGCAGCTCCCAGGGGATCCGCTCCTACAATGAGCAGTTCTTC. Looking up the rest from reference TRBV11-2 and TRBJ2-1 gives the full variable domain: EAGVAQSPRYKIIEKRQSVAFWCNPISGHATLYWYQQILGQGPKLLIQFQNNGVVDDSQLPKDRFSAERLKGVDSTLKIQPAKLEDSAVYLCASSSQGIRSYNEQFFGPGTRLTVL.

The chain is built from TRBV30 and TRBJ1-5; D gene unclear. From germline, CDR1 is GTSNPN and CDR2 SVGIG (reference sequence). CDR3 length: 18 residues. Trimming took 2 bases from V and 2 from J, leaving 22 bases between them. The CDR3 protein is CAWSMGEGPYWGNQPQHF. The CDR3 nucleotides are TGTGCCTGGAGTATGGGAGAAGGGCCCTATTGGGGCAATCAGCCCCAGCATTTT.

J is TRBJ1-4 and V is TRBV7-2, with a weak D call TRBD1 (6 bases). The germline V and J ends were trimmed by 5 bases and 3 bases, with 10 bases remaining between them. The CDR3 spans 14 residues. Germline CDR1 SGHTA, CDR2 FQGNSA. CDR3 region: CASSRQASNEKLFF. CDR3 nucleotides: TGTGCCAGCAGCCGACAGGCTTCTAATGAAAAACTGTTTTTT.

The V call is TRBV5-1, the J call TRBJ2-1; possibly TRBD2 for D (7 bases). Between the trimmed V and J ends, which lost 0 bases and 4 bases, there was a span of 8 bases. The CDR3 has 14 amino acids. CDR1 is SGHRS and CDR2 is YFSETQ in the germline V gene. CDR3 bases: TGCGCCAGCAGCTTGGAGGGGGGGTACAATGAGCAGTTCTTC. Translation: CASSLEGGYNEQFF.